A selection of T cell receptor beta chains follows, all from one sample in a study of CD8 T cells in ankylosing spondylitis. Using its own MiXCR run on the 5' RACE reads, TCRdb lists one record per CDR3 protein. The profile covers about 220,000 distinct CDR3 sequences, with around 20% appearing a single time and approximately 42% taken by the ten largest. The sample comprised blood, either unsorted or a sorted T cell fraction (not recorded which). The origin of the receptors is a male donor with ankylosing spondylitis. Both conserved end residues are part of each CDR3. A D gene is named only where the DNA matches it firmly. Where a row states a size, it is once, few, many or the class of an expanded clone; other rows omit it.

TRBJ2-1 | TRBV20-1 | - | TRBD2 | CSARDGGSYNEQFF | TGCAGTGCTAGAGACGGGGGGAGCTACAATGAGCAGTTCTTC
TRBJ1-1 | TRBV20-1 | - | - | CSARRLRDSGMNTEAFF | TGCAGTGCTAGACGTCTCCGGGACTCCGGAATGAACACTGAAGCTTTCTTT
TRBJ2-3 | TRBV4-2 | many | TRBD1 | CASSQEKTGVTDTQYF | TGTGCCAGCAGCCAGGAAAAGACAGGGGTCACAGATACGCAGTATTTT
TRBJ2-1 | TRBV13 | once | TRBD1 | CASSYGTGNEQFF | TGTGCCAGCAGCTACGGGACAGGGAATGAGCAGTTCTTC
TRBJ2-7 | TRBV28 | - | TRBD2 | CASSPLTGSLAGEQYF | TGTGCCAGCAGTCCCCTGACAGGTTCGCTAGCGGGCGAGCAGTACTTC
TRBJ2-5 | TRBV9 | - | - | CASSVVGDESQYF | TGTGCCAGCAGCGTAGTCGGGGACGAGTCCCAGTACTTC
TRBJ1-2 | TRBV12-3/TRBV12-4 | few | - | CASTPGFLNYGYTF | TGTGCCAGCACCCCAGGGTTCCTTAACTATGGCTACACCTTC
TRBJ2-4 | TRBV14 | - | TRBD1 | CASSQTTQGATGVQYF | TGTGCCAGCAGCCAGACTACCCAGGGGGCCACTGGCGTTCAGTACTTC
TRBJ1-2 | TRBV4-1 | - | - | CASRGGANYGYTF | TGCGCCAGCAGGGGAGGAGCTAACTATGGCTACACCTTC
TRBJ1-2 | TRBV12-3/TRBV12-4 | many | TRBD1 | CASSYSGTGVDGYTF | TGTGCCAGCAGTTACTCAGGGACAGGGGTTGATGGCTACACCTTC
TRBJ2-1 | TRBV7-9 | few | TRBD2 | CASSPTGTSDYNEQFF | TGTGCCAGCAGCCCCACCGGGACTAGCGACTACAATGAGCAGTTCTTC
TRBJ2-1 | TRBV29-1 | many | - | CSVVRSSYNEQFF | TGCAGCGTTGTCAGGAGCTCCTACAATGAGCAGTTCTTC
TRBJ2-7 | TRBV5-6 | few | - | CASSLVTSGAPTYEQYF | TGTGCCAGCAGCTTGGTGACATCCGGAGCACCGACCTACGAGCAGTACTTC
TRBJ2-1 | TRBV4-2 | - | TRBD2 | CASSQEVAGFWEQFF | TGTGCCAGCAGCCAAGAAGTAGCGGGGTTCTGGGAGCAGTTCTTC
TRBJ2-3 | TRBV9 | - | - | CASSVVGNTDTQYF | TGTGCCAGCAGCGTAGTTGGTAACACAGATACGCAGTATTTT
TRBJ1-1 | TRBV10-3 | few | - | CAISGTDSANTEAFF | TGTGCCATCAGTGGAACCGACAGCGCGAACACTGAAGCTTTCTTT
TRBJ2-4 | TRBV6-4 | few | - | CASSDSNGAGNIQYF | TGTGCCAGCAGTGACTCGAACGGGGCTGGGAACATTCAGTACTTC
TRBJ1-1 | TRBV2 | - | TRBD1 | CASPQPGQIATLNTEAFF | TGTGCCAGCCCTCAACCGGGACAGATAGCTACGTTGAACACTGAAGCTTTCTTT
TRBJ2-1 | TRBV6-1 | - | TRBD2 | CASSWGLAGAGYNEQFF | TGTGCCAGCAGCTGGGGACTAGCGGGAGCAGGTTACAATGAGCAGTTCTTC
TRBJ2-7 | TRBV27 | many | - | CASSPLGEGYEQYF | TGTGCCAGCAGCCCTTTGGGTGAGGGATACGAGCAGTACTTC
TRBJ2-2 | TRBV11-2 | many | - | CASSLGGGGDTGELFF | TGTGCCAGCAGCCTAGGCGGAGGGGGGGACACCGGGGAGCTGTTTTTT
TRBJ2-7 | TRBV11-3 | - | - | CASSPSTGLSYEQYF | TGTGCCAGCAGCCCGAGCACAGGTCTCTCCTACGAGCAGTACTTC
TRBJ2-7 | TRBV4-3 | many | - | CASSQDWGAGIYEQYF | TGCGCCAGCAGCCAAGATTGGGGGGCAGGCATCTACGAGCAGTACTTC
TRBJ1-1 | TRBV4-1 | many | TRBD1 | CASSQVPGQGIGNGEAFF | TGCGCCAGCAGCCAAGTTCCGGGACAGGGAATCGGCAACGGTGAAGCTTTCTTT
TRBJ2-7 | TRBV12-3/TRBV12-4 | few | - | CASSFDGKVYEQYF | TGTGCCAGCAGTTTCGACGGAAAAGTTTACGAGCAGTACTTC
TRBJ2-7 | TRBV28 | many | - | CASSLASYYEQYF | TGTGCCAGCAGTTTGGCCAGCTACTACGAGCAGTACTTC
TRBJ2-5 | TRBV9 | - | - | CASSVAGSQETQYF | TGTGCCAGCAGCGTAGCTGGGAGTCAAGAGACCCAGTACTTC
TRBJ1-1 | TRBV5-6 | few | - | CASRSATGLNTEAFF | TGTGCCAGCAGGTCGGCCACAGGGCTGAACACTGAAGCTTTCTTT
TRBJ1-1 | TRBV12-3/TRBV12-4 | - | - | CASGENTEAFF | TGTGCCAGCGGAGAGAACACTGAAGCTTTCTTT
TRBJ1-1 | TRBV3-1 | few | - | CASSQDLAGYTEAFF | TGTGCCAGCAGCCAAGATCTGGCAGGTTACACTGAAGCTTTCTTT
TRBJ2-6 | TRBV5-4 | few | - | CASSTRSSGANVLTF | TGTGCCAGCAGCACCAGAAGCTCTGGGGCCAACGTCCTGACTTTC
TRBJ1-1 | TRBV5-1 | few | - | CASSLDLANTEAFF | TGCGCCAGCAGCTTGGATCTGGCTAACACTGAAGCTTTCTTT
TRBJ2-2 | TRBV5-6 | few | - | CASSPENGELFF | TGTGCCAGCAGCCCCGAGAACGGGGAGCTGTTTTTT
TRBJ1-2 | TRBV20-1 | many | - | CSARDKAGLTQLSNYGYTF | TGCAGTGCTAGAGATAAAGCCGGCTTAACCCAGTTATCTAACTATGGCTACACCTTC
TRBJ2-7 | TRBV5-6 | few | - | CASSLAAELSYEQYF | TGTGCCAGCAGCTTGGCGGCAGAGCTATCCTACGAGCAGTACTTC
TRBJ2-7 | TRBV21-1 | few | - | CASSSTSGSSSSYEQYF | TGTGCCAGCAGTTCCACTAGCGGGAGCTCGAGCTCCTACGAGCAGTACTTC
TRBJ2-1 | TRBV5-1 | few | - | CASSPDGTSYNEQFF | TGCGCCAGCAGCCCCGACGGGACTTCCTACAATGAGCAGTTCTTC
TRBJ2-3 | TRBV3-1 | few | TRBD2 | CASKAGGDTDTQYF | TGTGCCAGCAAGGCGGGGGGCGACACAGATACGCAGTATTTT
TRBJ2-7 | TRBV19 | few | - | CASSDEGSAYEQYF | TGTGCCAGTAGTGATGAGGGGTCAGCCTACGAGCAGTACTTC
TRBJ2-3 | TRBV11-2 | - | TRBD2 | CASTRFMGGGSPADTQYF | TGTGCCAGCACCCGATTCATGGGGGGGGGTTCCCCCGCAGATACGCAGTATTTT
TRBJ2-2 | TRBV6-4 | few | TRBD2 | CASSVAGTSGTGELFF | TGTGCCAGCAGTGTCGCCGGGACTAGCGGCACCGGGGAGCTGTTTTTT